A selection of T cell receptor beta chains follows, all from one sample in a study of T-cell reconstitution after alpha-beta-depleted transplantation in children. TCRdb fed the PCR reads into MiXCR, producing one record per CDR3 protein. Of hundreds of thousands of distinct CDR3 sequences in the sample, around 13% were seen once. The specimen comprised PBMCs, sampled before TCRalphabeta/CD19-depleted stem cell transplant. The receptor set was obtained from a girl aged 2-9 years with congenital amegakaryocytic thrombocytopenia, due to receive a stem cell transplant. CDR3s include the opening cysteine and the closing phenylalanine or tryptophan. Each record gives: J gene, V gene, D gene, clone size, CDR3 length, CDR3 DNA, CDR3 protein. A D gene is named only where the DNA matches it firmly. Rows give clone size only sometimes, using once, few, many, or a class for an expanded clone.

J: TRBJ2-1; V: TRBV7-9; D: .; size: .; length: 15; DNA: TGTGCCAGCAGCTTAGGGAACAGGAACTACAATGAGCAGTTCTTC; CDR3: CASSLGNRNYNEQFF
J: TRBJ2-1; V: TRBV5-1; D: .; size: many; length: 14; DNA: TGCGCCAGCCGGAATCTCTTTGTGGGGGATGAGCAGTTCTTC; CDR3: CASRNLFVGDEQFF
J: TRBJ2-2; V: TRBV6-2/TRBV6-3; D: .; size: .; length: 16; DNA: TGTGCCAGCAGTTACTCAAGTAGCTTGAACACCGGGCAGCTGTTTTTT; CDR3: CASSYSSSLNTGQLFF
J: TRBJ1-5; V: TRBV29-1; D: TRBD1; size: few; length: 15; DNA: TGCAGCGTTGCCTTCGGGACAGGACACAATCAGCCCCAGCATTTT; CDR3: CSVAFGTGHNQPQHF
J: TRBJ2-7; V: TRBV28; D: .; size: few; length: 14; DNA: TGTGCCAGCAGCGCTCGGGACTCCTTCTACGAGCAGTACTTC; CDR3: CASSARDSFYEQYF
J: TRBJ2-7; V: TRBV27; D: TRBD1; size: many; length: 14; DNA: TGTGCCAGCAGTTTCCGCAGGGGGCCCTACGAGCAGTACTTC; CDR3: CASSFRRGPYEQYF
J: TRBJ1-5; V: TRBV20-1; D: .; size: many; length: 16; DNA: TGCAGTGCTAGAAACACGTACGGGGCTGAGAATCAGCCCCAGCATTTT; CDR3: CSARNTYGAENQPQHF
J: TRBJ2-5; V: TRBV29-1; D: .; size: few; length: 12; DNA: TGCAGCGTTGGCCTCAACCAAGAGACCCAGTACTTC; CDR3: CSVGLNQETQYF
J: TRBJ2-2; V: TRBV6-1; D: TRBD1; size: many; length: 16; DNA: TGTGCCAGCAGAACCGGGACAGGGGGCGCCGCCGGGGAGCTGTTTTTT; CDR3: CASRTGTGGAAGELFF
J: TRBJ2-1; V: TRBV11-2; D: TRBD2; size: few; length: 17; DNA: TGTGCCAGCAGCCCTCCCAGACTAGCGGGGAGGTTCTATGAGCAGTTCTTC; CDR3: CASSPPRLAGRFYEQFF
J: TRBJ2-1; V: TRBV28; D: TRBD2; size: .; length: 17; DNA: TGTGCCAGCAGCCAACTGACCAGGACTAGCGATAGCAATGAGCAGTTCTTC; CDR3: CASSQLTRTSDSNEQFF
J: TRBJ2-3; V: TRBV30; D: .; size: .; length: 16; DNA: TGTGCCTGGAGGGGACTCCGGGCCCCCCGCGCAGATACGCAGTATTTT; CDR3: CAWRGLRAPRADTQYF
J: TRBJ1-5; V: TRBV7-6; D: .; size: few; length: 13; DNA: TGTGCCAGCAGCTTAGGGTCGGTTCAGCCCCAGCATTTT; CDR3: CASSLGSVQPQHF
J: TRBJ1-5; V: TRBV20-1; D: TRBD1; size: many; length: 15; DNA: TGCAGTGCTAGAAGACAGGGTGACGGCAATCAGCCCCAGCATTTT; CDR3: CSARRQGDGNQPQHF
J: TRBJ2-5; V: TRBV7-9; D: TRBD2; size: many; length: 14; DNA: TGTGCCAGCAGCTTAGTACTAGCGGGAGAGACCCAGTACTTC; CDR3: CASSLVLAGETQYF
J: TRBJ2-1; V: TRBV20-1; D: .; size: few; length: 14; DNA: TGCAGTGCTAGAGATACCGGGTCTTACAATGAGCAGTTCTTC; CDR3: CSARDTGSYNEQFF
J: TRBJ2-3; V: TRBV5-1; D: .; size: many; length: 15; DNA: TGCGCCAGCAGCTGGGTGGGGTTAGGCACAGATACGCAGTATTTT; CDR3: CASSWVGLGTDTQYF
J: TRBJ2-7; V: TRBV29-1; D: TRBD1; size: .; length: 13; DNA: TGCAGCGTTGAGGACAGGGTAACCTACGAGCAGTACTTC; CDR3: CSVEDRVTYEQYF
J: TRBJ1-5; V: TRBV18; D: .; size: few; length: 13; DNA: TGTGCCAGCTCACTACAGGGTCGACAGCCCCAGCATTTT; CDR3: CASSLQGRQPQHF
J: TRBJ1-5; V: TRBV7-2; D: .; size: many; length: 13; DNA: TGTGCCAGCAGCACGGTGGGGAATCAGCCCCAGCATTTT; CDR3: CASSTVGNQPQHF
J: TRBJ2-5; V: TRBV29-1; D: .; size: few; length: 12; DNA: TGCAGCGTTGAAGATTTGGGACCGACCCAGTACTTC; CDR3: CSVEDLGPTQYF
J: TRBJ2-2; V: TRBV5-1; D: .; size: .; length: 15; DNA: TGCGCCAGCAGCTCAACTAATTTTGGGACCGGGGAGCTGTTTTTT; CDR3: CASSSTNFGTGELFF
J: TRBJ2-5; V: TRBV5-1; D: .; size: many; length: 14; DNA: TGCGCCAGCAGCTTGGGTCTGGGGCAAGAGACCCAGTACTTC; CDR3: CASSLGLGQETQYF
J: TRBJ2-1; V: TRBV7-2; D: TRBD1; size: few; length: 16; DNA: TGTGCCAGCAGCTTTAACAGGGGGCGCACCTACAATGAGCAGTTCTTC; CDR3: CASSFNRGRTYNEQFF
J: TRBJ2-5; V: TRBV7-9; D: .; size: many; length: 10; DNA: TGTGCCGGTGGCTCTGAGACCCAGTACTTC; CDR3: CAGGSETQYF
J: TRBJ2-3; V: TRBV5-1; D: .; size: many; length: 15; DNA: TGCGCCAGCAGCTTAGGGGCAGGGGCGACAGATACGCAGTATTTT; CDR3: CASSLGAGATDTQYF
J: TRBJ2-3; V: TRBV12-3/TRBV12-4; D: TRBD2; size: .; length: 20; DNA: TGTGCCAGCACTCGGGGGGAGAGAACACCGCCTCGGTCCGGCACAGATACGCAGTATTTT; CDR3: CASTRGERTPPRSGTDTQYF
J: TRBJ2-7; V: TRBV12-3/TRBV12-4; D: .; size: many; length: 17; DNA: TGTGCCAGCAGTTTAAGAATACTCGGACAGAGAATATTCGAGCAGTACTTC; CDR3: CASSLRILGQRIFEQYF
J: TRBJ2-3; V: TRBV5-1; D: .; size: few; length: 15; DNA: TGCGCCAGCAGCAGACCGGGACTCAGCACAGATACGCAGTATTTT; CDR3: CASSRPGLSTDTQYF
J: TRBJ2-2; V: TRBV5-1; D: TRBD2; size: .; length: 18; DNA: TGCGCCAGCAGCTTGAAGGGACTAGCGGTCTGGCACACCGGGGAGCTGTTTTTT; CDR3: CASSLKGLAVWHTGELFF
J: TRBJ1-1; V: TRBV14; D: TRBD1; size: .; length: 16; DNA: TGTGCCAGCAGCCAGGTACAGGGGTTTTCTAGCACTGAAGCTTTCTTT; CDR3: CASSQVQGFSSTEAFF
J: TRBJ2-5; V: TRBV20-1; D: TRBD2; size: few; length: 15; DNA: TGCAGTGCTTTCCAACCGACTAGCGGGAGAGAGACCCAGTACTTC; CDR3: CSAFQPTSGRETQYF
J: TRBJ2-3; V: TRBV2; D: .; size: .; length: 15; DNA: TGTGCCAGCCACGAGGGGGGAGTGCTCGGGGATACGCAGTATTTT; CDR3: CASHEGGVLGDTQYF
J: TRBJ1-2; V: TRBV4-1; D: .; size: many; length: 11; DNA: TGCGCCAGCAGCCAGGGAAGCGACTACACCTTC; CDR3: CASSQGSDYTF
J: TRBJ2-2; V: TRBV7-2; D: TRBD1; size: .; length: 15; DNA: TGTGCCAGCAGGGGACAGTTTCACGCCACCGGGGAGCTGTTTTTT; CDR3: CASRGQFHATGELFF
J: TRBJ2-2; V: TRBV20-1; D: TRBD2; size: many; length: 16; DNA: TGCAGTGCTAGGGGCCCTAGCGGGAGGTTATCCCGGGAGCTGTTTTTT; CDR3: CSARGPSGRLSRELFF
J: TRBJ2-1; V: TRBV5-4; D: .; size: few; length: 13; DNA: TGTGCCAGCAGCTACCGACGCGATGGTGAGCAGTTCTTC; CDR3: CASSYRRDGEQFF
J: TRBJ2-3; V: TRBV5-1; D: TRBD1; size: many; length: 15; DNA: TGCGCCAGCAGCCTGGGACAGGGATCGTCAGATACGCAGTATTTT; CDR3: CASSLGQGSSDTQYF
J: TRBJ2-5; V: TRBV4-2; D: .; size: .; length: 16; DNA: TGTGCCAGCAGCCAAGATCCTGTTGGTTTCCAAGAGACCCAGTACTTC; CDR3: CASSQDPVGFQETQYF
J: TRBJ1-3; V: TRBV18; D: .; size: .; length: 18; DNA: TGTGCCAGCTCAAGAGCCATCGGGCCAGCGATCTCTGGAAACACCATATATTTT; CDR3: CASSRAIGPAISGNTIYF
J: TRBJ2-5; V: TRBV5-1; D: TRBD1; size: many; length: 14; DNA: TGCGCCAGCAGCAATGACAGGGGAGGAGAGACCCAGTACTTC; CDR3: CASSNDRGGETQYF
J: TRBJ2-5; V: TRBV20-1; D: TRBD2; size: many; length: 17; DNA: TGCAGTGCTAGAGATCCGGCTAGCGGGACGTACCAAGAGACCCAGTACTTC; CDR3: CSARDPASGTYQETQYF
J: TRBJ2-7; V: TRBV5-1; D: .; size: few; length: 13; DNA: TGCGCCAGCAGCCTCCACGCTTCCTACGAGCAGTACTTC; CDR3: CASSLHASYEQYF
J: TRBJ2-2; V: TRBV5-1; D: TRBD1; size: many; length: 15; DNA: TGCGCCAGCAGCTTCGACAGGGGGCCGATCGGGGAGCTGTTTTTT; CDR3: CASSFDRGPIGELFF
J: TRBJ2-2; V: TRBV6-1; D: TRBD2; size: many; length: 17; DNA: TGTGCCAGCAGACCACTCGGGACTAGTGGGAACACCGGGGAGCTGTTTTTT; CDR3: CASRPLGTSGNTGELFF
J: TRBJ2-7; V: TRBV5-1; D: TRBD1; size: many; length: 17; DNA: TGCGCCAGCAGCGCTTCCCCGGCCCGGGACAGGGTCTCGGAGCAGTACTTC; CDR3: CASSASPARDRVSEQYF
J: TRBJ2-5; V: TRBV20-1; D: .; size: many; length: 12; DNA: TGCAGTGTTTGGGACTTACAAGAGACCCAGTACTTC; CDR3: CSVWDLQETQYF
J: TRBJ1-5; V: TRBV20-1; D: .; size: many; length: 16; DNA: TGCAGTGCTAGAGATCAATTTTCCAGGGGAGGCCAGCCCCAGCATTTT; CDR3: CSARDQFSRGGQPQHF
J: TRBJ2-5; V: TRBV5-1; D: TRBD2; size: many; length: 15; DNA: TGCGCCAGCAGCCTACTTGGGACTAGTATGGAGACCCAGTACTTC; CDR3: CASSLLGTSMETQYF